A selection of T cell receptor beta chains follows, all from one sample in a study of shared clonotypes between healthy human individuals. Some clones are missing from TCRdb's copy, which holds only in-frame ones; the method was immunoSEQ multiplex PCR. The sample holds 2 million to 2.5 million clones, roughly 93% seen once. The sequenced material came from naive CD4+ T cells from PBMCs. All receptors derive from a man between 18 and 29 years old in good health. Some clones in this sample may be carry-over from other donors' samples. Both conserved end residues are part of each CDR3. A D gene is named only where the DNA matches it firmly. Some rows mark clone size as missing; the rest say once, few, many or name a class of expanded clone.

CDR3aa,CDR3nt,j_gene,d_gene,v_gene,len,abundance
CASIRGQGAGELFF,TGTGCCAGCATACGGGGACAGGGAGCCGGGGAGCTGTTTTTT,TRBJ2-2,TRBD1,TRBV2,14,NA
CAISPMVGTGGDTEAFF,TGTGCCATCAGCCCGATGGTGGGGACAGGAGGGGACACTGAAGCTTTCTTT,TRBJ1-1,TRBD1,TRBV10-3,17,NA
CASSAGLAGSSGNEQFF,TGTGCCAGCAGCGCGGGACTAGCGGGCTCCTCGGGGAATGAGCAGTTCTTC,TRBJ2-1,TRBD2,TRBV9,17,NA
CASSLRRRGYTF,TGTGCCAGCAGCTTGAGGCGCAGAGGCTACACCTTC,TRBJ1-2,NA,TRBV7-8,12,NA
CASSWSTNGYTF,TGTGCCAGCAGTTGGTCAACAAATGGCTACACCTTC,TRBJ1-2,NA,TRBV28,12,NA
CASSRDATPSYEQYF,TGCGCCAGCAGCCGGGACGCTACTCCCTCCTACGAGCAGTACTTC,TRBJ2-7,NA,TRBV4-3,15,NA
CASTALAGGGGEQYF,TGTGCCAGCACCGCACTAGCGGGAGGCGGAGGCGAGCAGTACTTC,TRBJ2-7,TRBD2,TRBV6-1,15,NA
CASSPGQGWYEQYF,TGTGCCAGCAGTCCTGGACAGGGGTGGTACGAGCAGTACTTC,TRBJ2-7,TRBD1,TRBV7-8,14,NA
CASSLPRQGTSPYEQYF,TGTGCCAGCAGTTTACCGAGACAGGGGACTAGTCCCTACGAGCAGTACTTC,TRBJ2-7,NA,TRBV28,17,once
CASSSSSGGSEHNEQFF,TGCGCCAGCAGCTCGTCCTCGGGGGGTTCTGAGCACAATGAGCAGTTCTTC,TRBJ2-1,TRBD2,TRBV5-1,17,NA
CASSSGQGDWETQYF,TGTGCCAGCAGCTCGGGACAGGGGGACTGGGAGACCCAGTACTTC,TRBJ2-5,TRBD1,TRBV5-4,15,NA
CASSYNLQGAAFF,TGCGCCAGCAGCTACAACCTGCAGGGTGCAGCTTTCTTT,TRBJ1-1,NA,TRBV5-1,13,NA
CASSQMGFHNEQFF,TGCGCCAGCAGCCAAATGGGCTTCCACAATGAGCAGTTCTTC,TRBJ2-1,NA,TRBV4-1,14,NA
CASSWGSGSRETQYF,TGCGCCAGCAGCTGGGGTAGCGGGAGTAGGGAGACCCAGTACTTC,TRBJ2-5,TRBD2,TRBV5-1,15,NA
CASSLGGPSEGGNTIYF,TGCGCCAGCAGTCTGGGTGGACCTTCCGAGGGAGGAAACACCATATATTTT,TRBJ1-3,NA,TRBV5-1,17,NA
CASSRLAGGSYEQYF,TGTGCCAGCAGCCGCCTGGCGGGGGGCTCCTACGAGCAGTACTTC,TRBJ2-7,TRBD2,TRBV11-1,15,NA
CASSLAGRPYPYEQYF,TGTGCCAGCAGCTTAGCGGGACGGCCCTACCCCTACGAGCAGTACTTC,TRBJ2-7,NA,TRBV7-8,16,NA
CASSAGTSGSHEQFF,TGCGCCAGTTCCGCCGGGACTAGCGGGAGTCATGAGCAGTTCTTC,TRBJ2-1,TRBD2,TRBV5-1,15,once
CASSIAEQGPYEQYF,TGTGCCAGTAGTATAGCCGAACAGGGACCCTACGAGCAGTACTTC,TRBJ2-7,NA,TRBV19,15,NA
CASSSDRRRETQYF,TGTGCCAGCAGCTCGGACAGGCGGCGGGAGACCCAGTACTTC,TRBJ2-5,TRBD1,TRBV5-8,14,NA
CASIPTGQGINEQFF,TGTGCCAGCATCCCCACGGGACAGGGTATTAATGAGCAGTTCTTC,TRBJ2-1,TRBD1,TRBV28,15,NA
CASSTGLGETQYF,TGCGCCAGCAGCACGGGACTAGGGGAGACCCAGTACTTC,TRBJ2-5,TRBD2,TRBV5-1,13,NA
CASSLGQGVGETQYF,TGTGCCAGCAGCCTAGGACAGGGTGTTGGGGAGACCCAGTACTTC,TRBJ2-5,NA,TRBV12-1,15,NA
CASSTDPGSGQPQHF,TGTGCCAGCAGCACAGACCCAGGGAGCGGTCAGCCCCAGCATTTT,TRBJ1-5,NA,TRBV9,15,NA
CASSLIGSNEQFF,TGCGCCAGCAGCTTGATTGGATCCAATGAGCAGTTCTTC,TRBJ2-1,NA,TRBV5-1,13,NA
CASSGQGGGANVLTF,TGTGCCAGCAGTGGACAGGGGGGCGGGGCCAACGTCCTGACTTTC,TRBJ2-6,TRBD1,TRBV6-1,15,NA
CASSLGGGSYNEQFF,TGTGCCAGCAGCTTAGGCGGGGGCTCCTACAATGAGCAGTTCTTC,TRBJ2-1,TRBD2,TRBV11-3,15,NA
CASSEAHSYYEQYF,TGTGCCAGCAGTGAAGCTCACAGCTACTACGAGCAGTACTTC,TRBJ2-7,NA,TRBV6-1,14,NA
CATSRDRGEQFF,TGTGCCACCAGCAGGGACAGAGGGGAGCAGTTCTTC,TRBJ2-1,NA,TRBV15,12,NA
CATSRKSGTGRAETQYF,TGTGCCACCAGCAGAAAATCCGGGACAGGGAGGGCGGAGACCCAGTACTTC,TRBJ2-5,TRBD1,TRBV15,17,NA
CASSYTRPLQPQHF,TGTGCCAGCAGTTACACCCGCCCCCTACAGCCCCAGCATTTT,TRBJ1-5,NA,TRBV6-7,14,NA
CASSLSTGDETQYF,TGCGCCAGCAGCTTAAGCACAGGGGACGAGACCCAGTACTTC,TRBJ2-5,TRBD1,TRBV5-1,14,NA
CASSFGLAREQYF,TGTGCCAGCAGTTTTGGCCTAGCGCGAGAGCAGTACTTC,TRBJ2-7,NA,TRBV27,13,NA
CASSPRLAGATSYEQYF,TGTGCCAGCTCACCGCGACTAGCGGGAGCTACCTCCTACGAGCAGTACTTC,TRBJ2-7,TRBD2,TRBV18,17,NA
CASSLRADNQPQHF,TGTGCCAGCAGTTTAAGAGCCGACAATCAGCCCCAGCATTTT,TRBJ1-5,NA,TRBV27,14,NA
CASSRPLTPNTEAFF,TGTGCCAGCAGCCGCCCATTGACCCCGAACACTGAAGCTTTCTTT,TRBJ1-1,NA,TRBV7-9,15,NA
CASSFGGLKDSGNTIYF,TGCGCCAGCAGCTTCGGGGGACTAAAAGACTCTGGAAACACCATATATTTT,TRBJ1-3,NA,TRBV5-1,17,NA
CASSVSAGDAGANVLTF,TGTGCCAGCAGCGTATCCGCAGGGGACGCTGGGGCCAACGTCCTGACTTTC,TRBJ2-6,NA,TRBV9,17,NA
CASSQPDRGRVDTEAFF,TGTGCCAGCAGCCAACCTGATAGGGGCAGGGTGGACACTGAAGCTTTCTTT,TRBJ1-1,NA,TRBV7-9,17,NA